One and the same sample provided the 10 T cell receptor beta chains below, sequenced in a study of cytomegalovirus exposure and HLA in healthy donors. The PCR was carried out with 60 Vbeta primers and 13 Jbeta primers. Profiling relied on immunoSEQ multiplex PCR, and the TCRdb table lists in-frame clones only, not all of them. The data hold roughly 140,000 clones, with under 75% observed a single time. Source material: PBMCs. All receptors come from a woman in her fifties or sixties in good health and CMV-seropositive.

This clone was observed a handful of times. V is TRBV7-6 and J is TRBJ1-1; D might be TRBD1 (5 bases). Trimming left V 2 bases short and J 4 bases short, with 14 bases between. In germline, CDR1 is SGHVS, CDR2 FNYEAQ. The CDR3 is 15 residues long. CDR3 nucleotide sequence: TGTGCCAGCAGCTTACGTAACGGCAGGGTCACTGAAGCTTTCTTT. It is translated as CASSLRNGRVTEAFF.

The chain uses TRBV5-1 and TRBJ2-5; no clear D. Germline assignment: CDR1 SGHRS and CDR2 YFSETQ. The CDR3 contains 13 residues. V lost 0 bases and J 5 bases, leaving 8 bases between the germline ends. CDR3 nucleotide sequence: TGCGCCAGCAGCTTGGCCGAGTGGGAGACCCAGTACTTC. Translated, it gives CASSLAEWETQYF. The whole variable domain, filled in from reference TRBV5-1 and TRBJ2-5, reads KAGVTQTPRYLIKTRGQQVTLSCSPISGHRSVSWYQQTPGQGLQFLFEYFSETQRNKGNFPGRFSGRQFSNSRSEMNVSTLELGDSALYLCASSLAEWETQYFGPGTRLLVL.

Only a few counts were recorded for this clone. The CDR3 sequence is CAISFLGSGEQYF. The CDR3, as DNA: TGTGCCATCTCCTTTTTGGGGAGCGGGGAGCAGTACTTC. The gene calls are TRBV7-8 and TRBJ2-7, with D possibly matching TRBD2 (6 bases). This CDR3 spans 13 amino acids. Germline assignment: CDR1 SGHVS and CDR2 FQNEAQ. V lost 10 bases and J 7 bases, leaving 20 bases between the germline ends.

This clone was counted only a few times. This chain links TRBV15 with TRBJ2-1; TRBD2 matches 8 bases. From germline, CDR1 is LNHNV and CDR2 YYDKDF (reference sequence). The junction had 7 bases not matched to a gene; V was cut back by 5 bases and J by 1 base. This CDR3 spans 16 amino acids. DNA of the CDR3: TGTGCCACCAGCCGTAGTCCTAGCGGGTCCTACAATGAGCAGTTCTTC. As protein: CATSRSPSGSYNEQFF.

This clone was seen a handful of times. This chain joins TRBV6-5 and TRBJ1-5; TRBD1 might be the D (5 bases). Germline values: CDR1 MNHEY, CDR2 SVGAGI. V lost 6 bases to trimming and J lost 4 bases, with 13 bases between them. There are 14 residues in the CDR3. The CDR3 is CASRSQGKNQPQHF. In DNA form, the CDR3 reads TGTGCCAGCAGATCTCAGGGAAAGAATCAGCCCCAGCATTTT.

The CDR3, as DNA: TGTGCCAGCAGTGCGACAGGGGTACCCTACGAGCAGTACTTC. This codes for CASSATGVPYEQYF. V gene TRBV2 combines with J gene TRBJ2-7; 8 bases are a match to TRBD1. Germline V gene data show CDR1 as SNHLY and CDR2 as FYNNEI. J lost 2 bases, V lost 4 bases, and 4 bases had no gene match. The CDR3 has 14 residues.

The gene calls are TRBV18 and TRBJ2-7; a possible D gene is TRBD2 (6 bases). CDR1 and CDR2 (germline): KGHSH, LQKENI. V was cut by 4 bases and J by 3 bases, with 19 bases left in between. The CDR3 consists of 16 residues. CDR3 loop: CASSRGAQWEGYEQYF. The CDR3 DNA is TGTGCCAGCTCACGCGGGGCTCAGTGGGAAGGCTACGAGCAGTACTTC.

This clone turned up a few times. The chain employs TRBV30 and TRBJ2-5; D may be TRBD2 (5 bases). The V end lost 2 bases, the J end lost 4 bases, and 20 bases lay between the germline ends. There are 16 residues in the CDR3. Per the germline V gene, CDR1 is GTSNPN and CDR2 is SVGIG (reference sequence). CDR3 DNA: TGTGCCTGGAGTTCAACTACGGACTGGTCCCGAGAGACCCAGTACTTC. Translation gives CAWSSTTDWSRETQYF.

As concerns this clone: Other DNA variants within this sample encode the same CDR3. The rearrangement links TRBV7-2 to TRBJ2-7; TRBD2 agrees at 7 bases. V lost 3 bases to trimming and J lost 3 bases; unmatched junction nucleotides: 5. This CDR3 is built from 14 residues. Germline CDR1 and CDR2: SGHTA and FQGNSA. The CDR3 loop is CASSFASGSYEQYF. The CDR3 DNA reads as TGTGCCAGCAGCTTCGCTAGCGGAAGCTACGAGCAGTACTTC.

The chain is built from TRBV7-8 and TRBJ1-2; D remains ambiguous. CDR3 length equals 12 residues. CDR1 SGHVS and CDR2 FQNEAQ come from the germline V gene. The V gene lost 3 bases and the J gene lost 8 bases, with 10 bases spanning the gap. The CDR3 coding sequence is TGTGCCAGCAGCTTGAACAAATTAGGCTACACCTTC. Amino acid sequence: CASSLNKLGYTF.